Listed here is a single T cell receptor beta chain. The sample originates from a study of blood T cell repertoires in COVID-19. On the study more broadly: COVID-19 samples from acute and convalescent phases originated in the United States, Italy and Spain. PBMCs, B-cell-depleted T cells, or T cells provided the cDNA or gDNA that made up the material.

The CDR3 loop spans 13 amino acids. Germline assignment: CDR1 SEHNR and CDR2 FQNEAQ (reference sequence). Trimming cost V 0 bases and J 8 bases; bases outside gene matches: 2. As originally analysed: Cell counts per sample came from amplifying reference gene primers. This table comes from immunoSEQ multiplex PCR, and its TCRdb copy is limited to in-frame clones, with some not included. The V and J calls and clone size were taken over from that table, and D and trimming were inferred from the DNA. The sample gives under 300,000 clones, roughly 90% of which show up once; about 5.9% is in the top ten. This TCR came from a man aged 60-69 years with acute or convalescent COVID-19. The V call is TRBV7-9, the J call TRBJ2-7, with 9 bases lining up with TRBD1. Sequencing was performed on peripheral blood. The CDR3 region is CASSLADRGKQYF. The CDR3 DNA is TGTGCCAGCAGCTTAGCTGACAGGGGGAAGCAGTACTTC. Full variable domain (outside the CDR3, taken from reference TRBV7-9 and TRBJ2-7): DTGVSQNPRHKITKRGQNVTFRCDPISEHNRLYWYRQTLGQGPEFLTYFQNEAQLEKSRLLSDRFSAERPKGSFSTLEIQRTEQGDSAMYLCASSLADRGKQYFGPGTRLTVT.